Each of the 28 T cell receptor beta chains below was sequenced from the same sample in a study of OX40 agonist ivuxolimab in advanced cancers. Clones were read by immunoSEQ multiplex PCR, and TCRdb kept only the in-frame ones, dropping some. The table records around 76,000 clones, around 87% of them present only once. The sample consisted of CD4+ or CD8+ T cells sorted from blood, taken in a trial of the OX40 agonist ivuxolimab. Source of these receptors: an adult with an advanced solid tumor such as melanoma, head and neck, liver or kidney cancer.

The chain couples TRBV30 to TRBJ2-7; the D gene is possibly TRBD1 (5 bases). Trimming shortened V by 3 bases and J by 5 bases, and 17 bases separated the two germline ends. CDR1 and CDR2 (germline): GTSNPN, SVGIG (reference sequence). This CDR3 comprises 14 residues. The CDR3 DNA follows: TGTGCCTGGAGAGGGGTATTGGGGTCCAACGAGCAGTACTTC. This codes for CAWRGVLGSNEQYF.

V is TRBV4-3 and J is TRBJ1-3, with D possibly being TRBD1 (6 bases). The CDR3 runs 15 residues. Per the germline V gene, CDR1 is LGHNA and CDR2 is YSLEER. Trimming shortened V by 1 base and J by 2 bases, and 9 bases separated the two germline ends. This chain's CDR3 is CASSQGRGAGNTIYF. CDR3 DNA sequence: TGCGCCAGCAGCCAAGGGAGGGGGGCTGGAAACACCATATATTTT.

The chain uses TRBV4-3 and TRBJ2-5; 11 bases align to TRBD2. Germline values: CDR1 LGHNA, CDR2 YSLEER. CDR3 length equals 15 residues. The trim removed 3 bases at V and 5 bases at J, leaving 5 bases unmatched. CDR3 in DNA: TGCGCCAGCAGCCATAGCGGGGGGGCCACCGAGACCCAGTACTTC. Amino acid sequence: CASSHSGGATETQYF.

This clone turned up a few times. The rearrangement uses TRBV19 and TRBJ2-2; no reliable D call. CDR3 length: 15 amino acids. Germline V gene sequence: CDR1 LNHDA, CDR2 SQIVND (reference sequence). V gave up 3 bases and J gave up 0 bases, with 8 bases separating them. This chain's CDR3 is CASSIRAPNTGELFF. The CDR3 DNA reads TGTGCCAGTAGTATCCGGGCCCCGAACACCGGGGAGCTGTTTTTT.

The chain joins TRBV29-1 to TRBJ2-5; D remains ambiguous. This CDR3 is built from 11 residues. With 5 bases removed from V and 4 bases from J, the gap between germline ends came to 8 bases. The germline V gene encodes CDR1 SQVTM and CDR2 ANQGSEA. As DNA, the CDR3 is TGCAGCGTTAGGCCAAGAGAGACCCAGTACTTC. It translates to CSVRPRETQYF.

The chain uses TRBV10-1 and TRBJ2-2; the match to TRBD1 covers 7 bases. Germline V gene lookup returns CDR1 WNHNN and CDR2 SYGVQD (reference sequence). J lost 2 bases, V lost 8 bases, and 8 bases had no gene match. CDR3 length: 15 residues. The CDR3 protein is CASSTGTANTGELFF. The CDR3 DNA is TGCGCCAGCTCTACAGGGACAGCCAACACCGGGGAGCTGTTTTTT.

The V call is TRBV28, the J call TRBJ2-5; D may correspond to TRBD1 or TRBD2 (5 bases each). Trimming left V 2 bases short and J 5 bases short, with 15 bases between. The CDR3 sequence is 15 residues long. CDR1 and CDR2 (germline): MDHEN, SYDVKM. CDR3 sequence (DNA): TGTGCCAGCAGTTTAATCGGGGCCTTAGGTGAGACCCAGTACTTC. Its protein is CASSLIGALGETQYF.

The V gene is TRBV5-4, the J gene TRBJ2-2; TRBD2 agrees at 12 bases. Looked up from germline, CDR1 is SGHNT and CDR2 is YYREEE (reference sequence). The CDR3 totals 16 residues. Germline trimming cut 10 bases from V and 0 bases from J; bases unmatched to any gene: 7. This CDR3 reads CASRTSGISNTGELFF. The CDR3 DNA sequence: TGTGCCTCCCGGACTAGCGGGATCTCGAACACCGGGGAGCTGTTTTTT.

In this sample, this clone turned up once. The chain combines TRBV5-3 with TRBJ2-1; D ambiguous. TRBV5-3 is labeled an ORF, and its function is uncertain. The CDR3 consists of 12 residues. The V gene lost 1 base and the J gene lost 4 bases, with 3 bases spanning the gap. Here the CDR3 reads CARSLMYNEQFF. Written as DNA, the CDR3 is TGTGCCAGAAGCTTGATGTACAATGAGCAGTTCTTC.

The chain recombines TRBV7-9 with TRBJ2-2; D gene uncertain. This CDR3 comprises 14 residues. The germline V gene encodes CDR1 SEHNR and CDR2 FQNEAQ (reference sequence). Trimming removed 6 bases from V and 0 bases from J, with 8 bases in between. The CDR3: CASRSGANTGELFF. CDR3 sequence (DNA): TGTGCCAGCAGGTCAGGCGCGAACACCGGGGAGCTGTTTTTT.

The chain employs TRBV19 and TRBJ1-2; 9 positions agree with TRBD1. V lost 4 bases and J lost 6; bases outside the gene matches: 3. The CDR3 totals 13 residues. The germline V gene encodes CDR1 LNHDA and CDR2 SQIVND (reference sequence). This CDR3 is CASSNRGRDGYTF. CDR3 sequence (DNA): TGTGCCAGTAGTAACAGGGGGCGTGATGGCTACACCTTC.

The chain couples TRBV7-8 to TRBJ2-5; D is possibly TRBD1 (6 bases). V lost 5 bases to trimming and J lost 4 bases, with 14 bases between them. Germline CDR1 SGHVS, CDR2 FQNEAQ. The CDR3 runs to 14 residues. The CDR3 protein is CASSPTGLRETQYF. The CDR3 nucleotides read TGTGCCAGCAGCCCAACAGGGTTGAGAGAGACCCAGTACTTC.

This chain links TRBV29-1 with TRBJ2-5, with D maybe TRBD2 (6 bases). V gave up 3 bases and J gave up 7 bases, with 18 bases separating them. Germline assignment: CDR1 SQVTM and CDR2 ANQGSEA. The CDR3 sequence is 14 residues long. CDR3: CSVDVGGARGTQYF. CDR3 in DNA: TGCAGCGTTGATGTTGGAGGGGCGAGGGGGACCCAGTACTTC.

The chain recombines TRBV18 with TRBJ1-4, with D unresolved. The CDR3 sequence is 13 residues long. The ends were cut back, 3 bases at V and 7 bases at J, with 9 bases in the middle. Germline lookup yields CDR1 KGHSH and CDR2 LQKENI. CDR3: CASSPLLREKLFF. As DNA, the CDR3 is TGTGCCAGCTCACCTTTGCTACGTGAAAAACTGTTTTTT. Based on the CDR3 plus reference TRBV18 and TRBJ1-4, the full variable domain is NAGVMQNPRHLVRRRGQEARLRCSPMKGHSHVYWYRQLPEEGLKFMVYLQKENIIDESGMPKERFSAEFPKEGPSILRIQQVVRGDSAAYFCASSPLLREKLFFGSGTQLSVL.

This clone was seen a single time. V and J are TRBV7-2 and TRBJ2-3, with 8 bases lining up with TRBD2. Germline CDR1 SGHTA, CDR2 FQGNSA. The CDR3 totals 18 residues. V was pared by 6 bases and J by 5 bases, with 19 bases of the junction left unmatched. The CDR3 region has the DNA TGTGCCAGCAGTCCTCGTGTGGGCGGGAGGTCACGGGTAGATACGCAGTATTTT. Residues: CASSPRVGGRSRVDTQYF.

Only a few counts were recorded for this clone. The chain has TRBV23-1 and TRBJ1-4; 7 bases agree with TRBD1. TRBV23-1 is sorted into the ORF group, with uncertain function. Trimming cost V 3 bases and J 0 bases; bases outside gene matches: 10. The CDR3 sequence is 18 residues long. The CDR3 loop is CASSHRQGLDSTNEKLFF. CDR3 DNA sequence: TGCGCCAGCAGTCACCGACAGGGTCTGGATTCAACTAATGAAAAACTGTTTTTT.

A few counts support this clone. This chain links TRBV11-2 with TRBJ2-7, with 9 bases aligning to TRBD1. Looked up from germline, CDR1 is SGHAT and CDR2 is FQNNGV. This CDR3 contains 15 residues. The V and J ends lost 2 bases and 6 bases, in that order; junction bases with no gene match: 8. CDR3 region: CASSLIGTGTSEQYF. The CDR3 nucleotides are TGTGCCAGCAGCTTAATAGGGACAGGGACCTCCGAGCAGTACTTC.

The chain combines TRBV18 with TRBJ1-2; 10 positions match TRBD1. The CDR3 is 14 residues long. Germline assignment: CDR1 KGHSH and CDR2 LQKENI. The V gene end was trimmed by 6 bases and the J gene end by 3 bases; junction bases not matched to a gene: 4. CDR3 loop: CASSADRGDYGYTF. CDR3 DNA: TGTGCCAGCTCCGCGGACAGGGGGGACTATGGCTACACCTTC. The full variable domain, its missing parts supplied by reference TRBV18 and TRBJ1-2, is NAGVMQNPRHLVRRRGQEARLRCSPMKGHSHVYWYRQLPEEGLKFMVYLQKENIIDESGMPKERFSAEFPKEGPSILRIQQVVRGDSAAYFCASSADRGDYGYTFGSGTRLTVV.

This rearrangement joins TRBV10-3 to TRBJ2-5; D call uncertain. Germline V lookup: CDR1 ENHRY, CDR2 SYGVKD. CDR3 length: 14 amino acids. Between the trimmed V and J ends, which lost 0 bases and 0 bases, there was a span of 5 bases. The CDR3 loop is CAISESGNQETQYF. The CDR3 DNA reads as TGTGCCATCAGTGAGTCTGGGAACCAAGAGACCCAGTACTTC.

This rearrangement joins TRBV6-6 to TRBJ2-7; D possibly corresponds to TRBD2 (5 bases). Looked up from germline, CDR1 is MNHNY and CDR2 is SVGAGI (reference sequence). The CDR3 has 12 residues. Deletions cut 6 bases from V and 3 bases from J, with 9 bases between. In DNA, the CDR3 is TGTGCCAGCAGCCACGACTACTACGAGCAGTACTTC. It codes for CASSHDYYEQYF.

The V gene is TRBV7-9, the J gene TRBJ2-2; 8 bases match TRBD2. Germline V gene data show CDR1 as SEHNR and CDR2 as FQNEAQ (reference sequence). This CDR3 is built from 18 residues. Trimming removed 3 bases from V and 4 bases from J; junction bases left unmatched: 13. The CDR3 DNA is TGTGCCAGCAGCTTCTCTGCGGGGGCGGGAGGAAGCACCGGGGAGCTGTTTTTT. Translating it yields CASSFSAGAGGSTGELFF.

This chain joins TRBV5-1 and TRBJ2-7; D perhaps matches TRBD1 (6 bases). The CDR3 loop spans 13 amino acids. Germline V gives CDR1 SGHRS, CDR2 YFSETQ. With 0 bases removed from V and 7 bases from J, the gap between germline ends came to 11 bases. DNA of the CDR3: TGCGCCAGCAGCTTGGAGGGGGACCGAGAGCAGTACTTC. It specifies CASSLEGDREQYF.

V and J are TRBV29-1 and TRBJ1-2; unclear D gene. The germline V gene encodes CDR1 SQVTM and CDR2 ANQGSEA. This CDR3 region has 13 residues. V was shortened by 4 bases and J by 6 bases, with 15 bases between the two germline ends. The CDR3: CSVVGGNADGYTF. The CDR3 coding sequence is TGCAGCGTTGTGGGCGGGAACGCCGATGGCTACACCTTC.

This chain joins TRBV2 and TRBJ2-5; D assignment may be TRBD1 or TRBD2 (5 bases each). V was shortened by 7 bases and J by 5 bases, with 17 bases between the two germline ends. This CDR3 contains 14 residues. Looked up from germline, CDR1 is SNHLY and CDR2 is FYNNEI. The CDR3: CASTLLPGTETQYF. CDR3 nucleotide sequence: TGTGCCAGCACGTTGTTACCGGGGACCGAGACCCAGTACTTC.

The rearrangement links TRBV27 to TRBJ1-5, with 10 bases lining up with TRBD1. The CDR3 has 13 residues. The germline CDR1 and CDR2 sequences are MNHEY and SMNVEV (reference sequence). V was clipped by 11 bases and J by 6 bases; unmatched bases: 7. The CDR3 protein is CAPGQGEGQPQHF. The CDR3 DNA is TGTGCCCCCGGACAGGGGGAGGGTCAGCCCCAGCATTTT.

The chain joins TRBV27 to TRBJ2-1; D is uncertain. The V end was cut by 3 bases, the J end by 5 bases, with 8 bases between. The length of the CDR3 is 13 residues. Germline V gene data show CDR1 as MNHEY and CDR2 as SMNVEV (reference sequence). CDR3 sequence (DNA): TGTGCCAGCAGTTTCCTTCATAACAATGAGCAGTTCTTC. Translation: CASSFLHNNEQFF.

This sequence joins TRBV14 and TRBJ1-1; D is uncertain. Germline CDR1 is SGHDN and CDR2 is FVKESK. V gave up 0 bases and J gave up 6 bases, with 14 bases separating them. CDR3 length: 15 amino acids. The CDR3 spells CASSQDWNLGSEAFF. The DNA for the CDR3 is TGTGCCAGCAGCCAAGATTGGAACCTCGGGTCTGAAGCTTTCTTT.

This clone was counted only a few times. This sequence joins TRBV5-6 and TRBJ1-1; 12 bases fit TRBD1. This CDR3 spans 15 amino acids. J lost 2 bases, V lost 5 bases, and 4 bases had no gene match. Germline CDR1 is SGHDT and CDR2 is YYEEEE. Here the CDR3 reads CASSSGTGGNTEAFF. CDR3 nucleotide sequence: TGTGCCAGCAGTTCCGGGACAGGGGGCAACACTGAAGCTTTCTTT.